Each of the 3 T cell receptor beta chains below was sequenced from the same sample in a study of cytomegalovirus exposure and HLA in healthy donors. 13 Jbeta primers and 60 Vbeta primers were used for the PCR. Profiling relied on immunoSEQ multiplex PCR, and the TCRdb table lists in-frame clones only, not all of them. The sample consists of 150,000 to 200,000 clones, around 80% of them appearing once. The specimen sequenced was PBMCs. All receptors come from a man between 50 and 59 years old in good health and CMV-seropositive.

The gene calls are TRBV19 and TRBJ2-5; the match to TRBD2 covers 12 bases. The V and J ends lost 4 bases and 4 bases, in that order; junction bases with no gene match: 10. The CDR3 loop spans 17 amino acids. CDR1 is LNHDA, CDR2 SQIVND, per germline (reference sequence). The CDR3, as DNA: TGTGCCAGTAGTACGACTAGCGGGGGCATTATGGGAGAGACCCAGTACTTC. Translating it yields CASSTTSGGIMGETQYF.

This sequence joins TRBV28 and TRBJ2-2; D not resolved. Trimming stripped 3 bases from V and 4 bases from J, with 9 bases between. There are 14 residues in the CDR3. CDR1 and CDR2 from the germline V gene are MDHEN and SYDVKM. The DNA for the CDR3 is TGTGCCAGCAGTTTTCGGCTAGTCACCGGGGAGCTGTTTTTT. Protein sequence: CASSFRLVTGELFF.

The chain is built from TRBV2 and TRBJ2-7, with 11 bases matching TRBD1. This CDR3 is built from 14 residues. Germline CDR1 is SNHLY and CDR2 is FYNNEI. Losses at the gene ends were 6 bases for V and 3 bases for J; bases not matched to a gene: 4. The CDR3 is CASSGQGALYEQYV. CDR3 bases: TGTGCCAGCAGCGGACAGGGGGCTCTCTACGAGCAGTACGTC.